Below, 16 T cell receptor beta chains from the same sample are listed, as sequenced in a study of CD8+ T cells in alopecia areata listed by TCRdb under 2018. Libraries came from the immunoSEQ multiplex PCR assay. RNA was extracted from all samples and reverse transcribed into cDNA as template for TCR sequencing. The table was pulled from immuneACCESS by TCRdb, which kept in-frame rearrangements only. Such tables lose some clones; where checked, under half of the loss comes from unresolved V genes, and the rest has no known cause. This sample holds 95,000 to 100,000 clones; roughly 60% were observed only once. The ten largest clones capture less than 20% of the sample. The treatment or condition label corresponds to: oral pan-JAK inhibitor, 5-10 mg twice daily. This specimen consisted of CD8+ T cells sorted from blood, obtained between weeks 55 and 65, from a patient treated with tofacitinib. These receptors all come from a human donor with alopecia areata.

The genes are TRBV6-5 and TRBJ2-1; 8 positions match TRBD2. V shed 0 bases and J 7 bases; nucleotides not matched to a gene: 5. CDR1 MNHEY and CDR2 SVGAGI come from the germline V gene. This CDR3 region has 15 residues. CDR3 sequence: CASSYSGGAANEQFF. In DNA, the CDR3 is TGTGCCAGCAGTTACTCCGGGGGGGCTGCTAATGAGCAGTTCTTC.

The chain recombines TRBV27 with TRBJ1-5; TRBD1 matches 9 bases. V trimming: 3 bases; J trimming: 2 bases; junction bases outside the gene matches: 2. This CDR3 spans 15 amino acids. Germline loops: CDR1 MNHEY, CDR2 SMNVEV (reference sequence). This chain's CDR3 is CASSLGTGRNQPQHF. The DNA for the CDR3 is TGTGCCAGCAGTTTGGGGACAGGGCGCAATCAGCCCCAGCATTTT.

This clone was observed a single time. Other DNA sequences of this sample code for an identical CDR3. This rearrangement joins TRBV5-6 to TRBJ2-7; D call uncertain. V shed 0 bases and J shed 1 base, with 5 bases lying between them. The CDR3 contains 13 residues. Germline CDR1 is SGHDT and CDR2 is YYEEEE. The CDR3 loop is CASSLGRSYEQYF. CDR3 DNA: TGTGCCAGCAGCTTGGGGAGATCCTACGAGCAGTACTTC.

This clone is a singleton in its sample. This rearrangement joins TRBV7-2 to TRBJ2-3; TRBD1 is a possible D gene (6 bases). The germline gives CDR1 SGHTA, CDR2 FQGNSA. V was clipped by 1 base and J by 5 bases, with 19 bases between them. CDR3 length: 17 amino acids. CDR3 DNA: TGTGCCAGCAGCTTAGGTTACAGGGTAAGAGGAGAAGATACGCAGTATTTT. It yields the protein CASSLGYRVRGEDTQYF.

This chain uses TRBV30 with TRBJ2-7; D might be TRBD2 (5 bases). This CDR3 contains 14 residues. V was pared by 3 bases and J by 7 bases, with 19 bases between. CDR1 GTSNPN and CDR2 SVGIG come from the germline V gene (reference sequence). The CDR3 region is CAWRESRETGEQYF. The CDR3 region has the DNA TGTGCCTGGAGGGAATCCCGGGAAACTGGAGAGCAGTACTTC.

The chain has TRBV27 and TRBJ2-7, with D tentatively TRBD2 (6 bases). V dropped 5 bases and J dropped 7 bases, with 15 bases sitting between them. Germline V CDR1 and CDR2: MNHEY, SMNVEV (reference sequence). The CDR3 sequence is 13 residues long. CDR3 sequence reads: CASSPWRGWEQYF. Here the CDR3 DNA reads TGTGCCAGCAGTCCATGGCGGGGCTGGGAGCAGTACTTC.

This chain links TRBV7-8 with TRBJ1-1; 7 bases fit TRBD1. Trimming took 5 bases from V and 6 from J; bases not matched to a gene: 9. The CDR3 spans 14 residues. Germline V lookup: CDR1 SGHVS, CDR2 FQNEAQ. In nucleotides, the CDR3 is TGTGCCAGCAGCCCTTCGACAGGGTCTCCTGAAGCTTTCTTT. This codes for CASSPSTGSPEAFF.

The V call is TRBV7-3, the J call TRBJ2-3; TRBD1 is a possible D gene (5 bases). Trimming took 2 bases from V and 1 from J, leaving 13 bases between them. CDR1 and CDR2 from the germline V gene are SGHTA and FQGTGA. The CDR3 sequence is 16 residues long. The CDR3 DNA follows: TGTGCCAGCAGCTTAGGGTCGGGCAGGGGCACAGATACGCAGTATTTT. Encoded protein: CASSLGSGRGTDTQYF.

This rearrangement joins TRBV6-5 to TRBJ1-2; D is ambiguous. Trimming cost V 5 bases and J 5 bases, with 18 bases left between them. Germline assignment: CDR1 MNHEY and CDR2 SVGAGI. The CDR3 loop spans 15 amino acids. The CDR3 DNA follows: TGTGCCAGCAGTCCCCGCGGAGTGGGCTCTTATGGCTACACCTTC. This codes for CASSPRGVGSYGYTF.

The V call is TRBV27, the J call TRBJ2-7, with TRBD1 identical over 7 bases. The trim removed 6 bases at V and 5 bases at J, leaving 10 bases unmatched. The germline V gene has CDR1 MNHEY and CDR2 SMNVEV (reference sequence). This CDR3 has 14 amino acids. In nucleotides, the CDR3 is TGTGCCAGCAGCATTCCGGGACAGCAGAACGAGCAGTACTTC. Its protein is CASSIPGQQNEQYF.

This chain joins TRBV27 and TRBJ2-7; D gene unclear. CDR1 is MNHEY and CDR2 is SMNVEV in the germline V gene (reference sequence). Trimming took off 5 bases at V and 3 bases at J, with 23 bases between the two ends. This CDR3 region has 17 residues. CDR3 sequence: CASSTRPRHRANYEQYF. Written as DNA, the CDR3 is TGTGCCAGCAGTACCCGACCTCGACACAGAGCCAACTACGAGCAGTACTTC.

In its sample, this clone was seen a few times. This chain uses TRBV12-5 with TRBJ2-7; no clear D. Germline CDR1 is LGHNT and CDR2 is FRNRAP. Deletions cut 2 bases from V and 6 bases from J, with 23 bases between. The CDR3 runs to 17 residues. CDR3 sequence reads: CASGLTPFSNSLSEQYF. CDR3 bases: TGTGCTAGTGGTTTGACCCCTTTTTCAAACTCCCTCTCCGAGCAGTACTTC.

The chain carries TRBV30 and TRBJ2-4; D unclear. V lost 3 bases and J lost 2, with 5 bases in between. The CDR3 has 12 amino acids. In germline, CDR1 is GTSNPN, CDR2 SVGIG (reference sequence). CDR3 sequence: CAWRGPKNIQYF. The DNA for the CDR3 is TGTGCCTGGAGGGGCCCCAAAAACATTCAGTACTTC. The entire variable domain, with the rest obtained from reference TRBV30 and TRBJ2-4, is as follows: SQTIHQWPATLVQPVGSPLSLECTVEGTSNPNLYWYRQAAGRGLQLLFYSVGIGQISSEVPQNLSASRPQDRQFILSSKKLLLSDSGFYLCAWRGPKNIQYFGAGTRLSVL.

The table lists this clone with a few counts. V gene TRBV7-2 combines with J gene TRBJ2-3, with D unresolved. V was shortened by 6 bases and J by 5 bases, with 6 bases between the two germline ends. CDR1 is SGHTA, CDR2 FQGNSA, per germline. This CDR3 comprises 11 residues. CDR3 DNA: TGTGCCAGCAGTGCTAGAGATACGCAGTATTTT. Its protein is CASSARDTQYF.

V usage is TRBV29-1 and J usage is TRBJ1-2; D may be TRBD1 (5 bases). The V end lost 0 bases, the J end lost 5 bases, and 13 bases lay between the germline ends. The germline gives CDR1 SQVTM, CDR2 ANQGSEA. The CDR3 has 14 amino acids. The CDR3 DNA sequence: TGCAGCGTTGAAGATGCGGGGCGCAGATATGGCTACACCTTC. This encodes CSVEDAGRRYGYTF.

The J gene is TRBJ2-5, the V gene TRBV5-4, with 7 bases that match TRBD2. V lost 0 bases to trimming and J lost 5 bases; unmatched junction nucleotides: 10. Germline V gene data show CDR1 as SGHNT and CDR2 as YYREEE (reference sequence). This CDR3 is 16 amino acids long. CDR3 loop: CASSLAERGALETQYF. Here the CDR3 DNA reads TGTGCCAGCAGCTTGGCCGAGCGGGGAGCCCTGGAGACCCAGTACTTC.